The 18 T cell receptor beta chains listed next were all sequenced from one sample in a study of T cell changes during pregnancy in multiple sclerosis. Sequenced by immunoSEQ multiplex PCR; TCRdb stores in-frame clones only, minus some. The sample carries approximately 30,000 clones, approximately 88% recorded once. Sequences were derived from CD4+ T cells from peripheral blood mononuclear cells, sampled in the first trimester of pregnancy. These receptors originate from a female donor in good health, enrolled as a control in a pregnancy study.

This chain links TRBV15 with TRBJ2-2; a possible D gene is TRBD1 (5 bases). This CDR3 spans 15 amino acids. V was shortened by 1 base and J by 0 bases, with 6 bases between the two germline ends. The germline V gene encodes CDR1 LNHNV and CDR2 YYDKDF (reference sequence). The CDR3 protein is CATSRGTTNTGELFF. The DNA of the CDR3 is TGTGCCACCAGCAGAGGGACAACGAACACCGGGGAGCTGTTTTTT.

This clone was counted a few times. The chain carries TRBV21-1 and TRBJ1-4. TRBV21-1 is given as a pseudogene. The CDR3 is 16 amino acids. In nucleotides, the CDR3 is TGTGCCAGCAGCAAAGACGGGGGTCAACAACATGAAAAACTGTTTTTT. Translating it yields CASSKDGGQQHEKLFF.

The gene calls are TRBV7-2 and TRBJ1-6; TRBD1 might be the D (5 bases). Looked up from germline, CDR1 is SGHTA and CDR2 is FQGNSA. The CDR3 has 13 amino acids. The germline V and J ends were trimmed by 4 bases and 6 bases, with 7 bases remaining between them. CDR3 coding DNA: TGTGCCAGCAGCTCGACAGCTAATTCACCCCTCCACTTT. Amino acids: CASSSTANSPLHF. The variable domain in full, with the rest retrieved from reference TRBV7-2 and TRBJ1-6, is GAGVSQSPSNKVTEKGKDVELRCDPISGHTALYWYRQSLGQGLEFLIYFQGNSAPDKSGLPSDRFSAERTGGSVSTLTIQRTQQEDSAVYLCASSSTANSPLHFGNGTRLTVT.

V usage is TRBV6-5 and J usage is TRBJ2-1; 12 bases match TRBD2. The germline CDR1 and CDR2 sequences are MNHEY and SVGAGI. This CDR3 has 14 residues. The ends lost 8 bases at V and 7 bases at J; junction bases unmatched: 6. The CDR3 DNA follows: TGTGCCAGCGCCCTAGCGGGGGGGAGTAATGAGCAGTTCTTC. As protein: CASALAGGSNEQFF.

This clone was counted only a few times. J is TRBJ2-5 and V is TRBV7-2; TRBD1 aligns across 12 bases. Germline trimming cut 5 bases from V and 4 bases from J; bases unmatched to any gene: 5. This CDR3 spans 15 amino acids. Germline V gene lookup returns CDR1 SGHTA and CDR2 FQGNSA. The CDR3 protein is CASSPGTGGLETQYF. The CDR3 bases are TGTGCCAGCAGCCCCGGGACAGGGGGCTTAGAGACCCAGTACTTC. Filled out from reference TRBV7-2 and TRBJ2-5, the complete variable domain reads GAGVSQSPSNKVTEKGKDVELRCDPISGHTALYWYRQSLGQGLEFLIYFQGNSAPDKSGLPSDRFSAERTGGSVSTLTIQRTQQEDSAVYLCASSPGTGGLETQYFGPGTRLLVL.

J is TRBJ2-7 and V is TRBV27; D may be TRBD1 (7 bases). The CDR3 spans 16 residues. Germline assignment: CDR1 MNHEY and CDR2 SMNVEV (reference sequence). Trimming removed 4 bases from V and 4 bases from J, with 20 bases in between. CDR3 nucleotide sequence: TGTGCCAGCAGTTCCGGGGGCGGCAGGGGGTGGTACGAGCAGTACTTC. It yields the protein CASSSGGGRGWYEQYF.

Points on this clone: An end of the junction differs from the germline gene, which may be a read error. The chain recombines TRBV7-9 with TRBJ2-6; D is possibly TRBD1 (5 bases). This CDR3 has 15 amino acids. CDR1 is SEHNR, CDR2 FQNEAQ, per germline (reference sequence). The CDR3 reads CASRLGASGANVLTF. The CDR3 nucleotides read TGTGCCAGCAGGTTAGGGGCCTCTGGGGCCAACGTCCTGACTTTC.

The V and J genes are TRBV30 and TRBJ1-1; a weak D match, TRBD1 (5 bases). V was shortened by 4 bases and J by 8 bases, with 20 bases between the two germline ends. Germline V lookup: CDR1 GTSNPN, CDR2 SVGIG (reference sequence). The CDR3 has 14 residues. The CDR3 reads CAWNQNLRGGEAFF. In nucleotides, the CDR3 is TGTGCCTGGAATCAAAACCTCCGGGGGGGAGAAGCTTTCTTT.

This rearrangement joins TRBV28 to TRBJ1-5; D perhaps matches TRBD1 (6 bases). The V gene lost 5 bases and the J gene lost 3 bases, with 17 bases spanning the gap. The CDR3 covers 16 residues. Germline V gene data show CDR1 as MDHEN and CDR2 as SYDVKM. The CDR3 is CASSHPRGGPNQPQHF. The DNA for the CDR3 is TGTGCCAGCAGTCACCCCCGGGGGGGCCCCAATCAGCCCCAGCATTTT.

The rearrangement links TRBV29-1 to TRBJ2-1, with 12 bases matching TRBD2. From germline, CDR1 is SQVTM and CDR2 ANQGSEA. This CDR3 comprises 16 residues. Trimming cost V 6 bases and J 8 bases; bases outside gene matches: 14. In DNA, the CDR3 is TGCAGCGTGGGCTCGGGAGGGACTAGCGGGCGGTATGAGCAGTTCTTC. Translation: CSVGSGGTSGRYEQFF.

The chain joins TRBV6-1 to TRBJ1-2; D gene uncertain. V lost 7 bases to trimming and J lost 8 bases, with 11 bases between them. The CDR3 extends over 11 amino acids. Per the germline V gene, CDR1 is MNHNS and CDR2 is SASEGT. This chain's CDR3 is CASTPSRGYTF. CDR3 in DNA: TGTGCCAGCACTCCGTCGCGCGGCTACACCTTC.

The chain recombines TRBV5-5 with TRBJ2-5, with D possibly matching TRBD2 (5 bases). V lost 7 bases and J 4 bases, leaving 14 bases between the germline ends. Per the germline V gene, CDR1 is SGHKS and CDR2 is YYEKEE (reference sequence). The CDR3 consists of 13 residues. CDR3 loop: CASPPGRVETQYF. The CDR3, as DNA: TGTGCCAGCCCCCCTGGGCGGGTAGAGACCCAGTACTTC.

The chain has TRBV27 and TRBJ1-2; D ambiguous. Trimming left V 5 bases short and J 7 bases short, with 17 bases between. Germline V gene sequence: CDR1 MNHEY, CDR2 SMNVEV (reference sequence). This CDR3 is built from 14 residues. The DNA of the CDR3 is TGTGCCAGCAGTCCCCTGGAGGGTTGGGTTGGCTACACCTTC. Translation: CASSPLEGWVGYTF.

V is TRBV18 and J is TRBJ1-1; D not certain. The CDR3 is 16 residues long. Germline V CDR1 and CDR2: KGHSH, LQKENI. With 2 bases removed from V and 3 bases from J, the gap between germline ends came to 16 bases. The CDR3 DNA follows: TGTGCCAGCTCACCATCTGTTCCTCGGGGAGACACTGAAGCTTTCTTT. Protein product: CASSPSVPRGDTEAFF.

V usage is TRBV2 and J usage is TRBJ1-6, with a weak D call TRBD1 (6 bases). Germline assignment: CDR1 SNHLY and CDR2 FYNNEI. Trimming left V 8 bases short and J 0 bases short, with 11 bases between. The CDR3 runs to 15 residues. The CDR3 nucleotides read TGTGCCAGCTCCGGACAGAGCTCCTATAATTCACCCCTCCACTTT. Translation gives CASSGQSSYNSPLHF.

This clone is medium-sized (0.01 to 0.1%). This chain links TRBV30 with TRBJ2-1; 7 positions agree with TRBD2. Germline assignment: CDR1 GTSNPN and CDR2 SVGIG (reference sequence). Losses at the gene ends were 5 bases for V and 4 bases for J; bases not matched to a gene: 8. The CDR3 extends over 14 amino acids. CDR3 amino acids: CAWGPREPYNEQFF. CDR3 DNA sequence: TGTGCCTGGGGCCCGCGGGAGCCGTACAATGAGCAGTTCTTC. Full variable domain (missing parts from reference TRBV30 and TRBJ2-1): SQTIHQWPATLVQPVGSPLSLECTVEGTSNPNLYWYRQAAGRGLQLLFYSVGIGQISSEVPQNLSASRPQDRQFILSSKKLLLSDSGFYLCAWGPREPYNEQFFGPGTRLTVL.

The chain has TRBV5-1 and TRBJ2-7; TRBD2 aligns across 7 bases. CDR3 length: 13 residues. Germline loops: CDR1 SGHRS, CDR2 YFSETQ. Trimming took 2 bases from V and 3 from J; bases not matched to a gene: 2. The CDR3 sequence is CASSFGGGYEQYF. CDR3 DNA: TGCGCCAGCAGCTTCGGCGGGGGCTACGAGCAGTACTTC. The variable domain in full, completed from reference TRBV5-1 and TRBJ2-7, reads KAGVTQTPRYLIKTRGQQVTLSCSPISGHRSVSWYQQTPGQGLQFLFEYFSETQRNKGNFPGRFSGRQFSNSRSEMNVSTLELGDSALYLCASSFGGGYEQYFGPGTRLTVT.

This sequence joins TRBV11-2 and TRBJ1-2, with 9 bases matching TRBD1. Germline assignment: CDR1 SGHAT and CDR2 FQNNGV. This CDR3 contains 13 residues. Trimming cost V 6 bases and J 6 bases; bases outside gene matches: 5. As DNA, the CDR3 is TGTGCCAGCAGACAACAGGGGGCTGATGGCTACACCTTC. Residues: CASRQQGADGYTF.